This T cell receptor beta chain was retrieved from a study of T cell responses to AZD1222 COVID-19 vaccine. At the level of the study: Samples with a second dose at about 4 or about 12 weeks were pooled together. Findings and caveats of the study: Nearly half of spike-specific TCRs reportedly target unmutated variant regions. In a largely white British group with more females than males, clonal diversity was possibly underestimated. The study found vaccine-associated CD4 TCRs spanning spike, dominant at 160-218 and 743-854.

Details on this clone: Its antigen is not known.

TCRdb's table, derived via immunoSEQ multiplex PCR, lists solely in-frame clones and lacks some. In the table there are 150,000 or so clones, 85% to 95% of which are singletons. V shed 8 bases and J shed 1 base, with 12 bases lying between them. Germline CDR1 and CDR2: SGHDT and YYEEEE. This CDR3 is 13 amino acids long. This sequence was found in an adult in good health. This sequence joins TRBV5-6 and TRBJ1-1; D might be TRBD1 (6 bases). Sequences were derived from peripheral blood, sampled on day 0 of AZD1222 vaccination. CDR3 in amino acids: CASHRDANTEAFF. The CDR3 DNA is TGTGCCAGTCACAGGGACGCGAACACTGAAGCTTTCTTT.